These 9 T cell receptor beta chains were all obtained from the same sample, sequenced in a study of blood T cell repertoires in COVID-19. Repertoires were generated with immunoSEQ multiplex PCR, while TCRdb's copy carries only in-frame clones and drops some. The repertoire holds some 220,000 clones, with around 81% as singletons. Specimen: peripheral blood. Receptor source: a woman aged 55-70 years with acute or convalescent COVID-19.

The chain combines TRBV4-2 with TRBJ2-5; D is perhaps TRBD2 (6 bases). Germline CDR1 and CDR2: LGHNA and YNFKEQ. Trimming pared 4 bases from V and 5 bases from J, leaving 17 bases between. The CDR3 runs 15 residues. In nucleotides, the CDR3 is TGTGCCAGCAGCCGAGGAGGAGGGGACTGGGAGACCCAGTACTTC. Translating it yields CASSRGGGDWETQYF.

This chain uses TRBV11-1 with TRBJ2-1; a possible D gene is TRBD2 (5 bases). Germline V gene data show CDR1 as SGHAT and CDR2 as FQDESV (reference sequence). This CDR3 is 12 amino acids long. Between the trimmed V and J ends, which lost 1 base and 10 bases, there was a span of 8 bases. CDR3 sequence (DNA): TGTGCCAGCAGCTTAGGAGGGTGGGAGCAGTTCTTC. Translation: CASSLGGWEQFF. The full variable domain, rest sourced from reference TRBV11-1 and TRBJ2-1, is EAEVAQSPRYKITEKSQAVAFWCDPISGHATLYWYRQILGQGPELLVQFQDESVVDDSQLPKDRFSAERLKGVDSTLKIQPAELGDSAMYLCASSLGGWEQFFGPGTRLTVL.

The chain couples TRBV6-5 to TRBJ1-2, with unresolved D. Trimming took 0 bases from V and 7 from J, leaving 6 bases between them. The CDR3 totals 12 residues. Germline V gene data show CDR1 as MNHEY and CDR2 as SVGAGI. CDR3 sequence (DNA): TGTGCCAGCAGTTACTCCGCCGGTGGCTACACCTTC. Translation: CASSYSAGGYTF.

V gene TRBV7-2 combines with J gene TRBJ2-7, with TRBD2 as a possible D gene (6 bases). The V and J ends lost 1 base and 0 bases respectively, with 10 bases between them. This CDR3 is 15 amino acids long. CDR1 is SGHTA, CDR2 FQGNSA, per germline. The CDR3 sequence: CASSLDTSLSYEQYF. The DNA of the CDR3 is TGTGCCAGCAGCTTAGACACTAGCCTCTCCTACGAGCAGTACTTC.

This clone occurred once. The chain carries TRBV5-4 and TRBJ1-2, with 10 bases fitting TRBD1. CDR3 length: 12 amino acids. V lost 9 bases, J lost 7 bases, and 6 bases stayed unmatched. Germline values: CDR1 SGHNT, CDR2 YYREEE (reference sequence). As DNA, the CDR3 is TGTGCCACCAGACAGGGGGCTAGTGGCTACACCTTC. This translates into CATRQGASGYTF.

CDR3 sequence (DNA): TGTGCCAGCAGCCCCGAGGGCACCGGGGAGCTGTTTTTT. This codes for CASSPEGTGELFF. The chain employs TRBV7-3 and TRBJ2-2, with D perhaps TRBD2 (5 bases). Deletions cut 5 bases from V and 4 bases from J, with 8 bases between. This CDR3 is 13 amino acids long. The germline V gene encodes CDR1 SGHTA and CDR2 FQGTGA.

Concerning this clone: A much larger clonotype is one base distant, so this may be a read error. This sample includes further DNA sequences coding for the same CDR3. The gene calls are TRBV13 and TRBJ1-2; no definite D call. The CDR3 runs to 15 residues. V shed 0 bases and J shed 2 bases, with 10 bases lying between them. The germline V gene encodes CDR1 PRHDT and CDR2 FYEKMQ (reference sequence). The CDR3 DNA sequence: TGTGCCAGCAGCTTAGGGCTAGGAGGAAACTATGGCTACACCTTC. Translating it yields CASSLGLGGNYGYTF.

The chain recombines TRBV5-5 with TRBJ1-3; no clear D. From germline, CDR1 is SGHKS and CDR2 YYEKEE (reference sequence). V was trimmed by 0 bases and J by 4 bases, leaving 2 bases between them. The CDR3 totals 12 residues. The CDR3 sequence is CASSLVGNTIYF. The CDR3 DNA reads TGTGCCAGCAGCTTGGTAGGAAACACCATATATTTT.

This clone was observed a single time. Other DNA sequences in this specimen translate into the identical CDR3. The J gene is TRBJ2-2, the V gene TRBV6-5; the D is unclear. The CDR3 is made up of 13 amino acids. V was pared by 7 bases and J by 0 bases, with 6 bases between. Germline V gene lookup returns CDR1 MNHEY and CDR2 SVGAGI. The CDR3 here is CASTRTNTGELFF. CDR3 bases: TGTGCCAGCACCAGAACGAACACCGGGGAGCTGTTTTTT.